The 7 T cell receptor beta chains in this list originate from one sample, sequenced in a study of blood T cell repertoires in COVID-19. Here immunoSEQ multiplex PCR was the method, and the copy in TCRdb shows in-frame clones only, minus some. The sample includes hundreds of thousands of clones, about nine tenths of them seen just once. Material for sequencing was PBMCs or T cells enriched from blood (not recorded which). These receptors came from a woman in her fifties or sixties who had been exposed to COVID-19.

Here the CDR3 DNA reads TGTGCCAGCAGCCAAGAGCAACGGTTCACAGATACGCAGTATTTT. Amino acids: CASSQEQRFTDTQYF. V is TRBV3-1 (or the pseudogene TRBV3-2) and J is TRBJ2-3; no firm D call. The V end lost 0 bases, the J end lost 2 bases, and 9 bases lay between the germline ends. Looked up from germline, CDR1 is LGHDT and CDR2 is YNNKEL (reference sequence). CDR3 length: 15 residues.

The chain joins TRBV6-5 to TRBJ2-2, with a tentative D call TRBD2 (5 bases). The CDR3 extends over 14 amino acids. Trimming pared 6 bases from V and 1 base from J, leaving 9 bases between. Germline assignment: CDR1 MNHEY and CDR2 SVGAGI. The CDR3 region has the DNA TGTGCCAGCAGGGACGAGGGGAACACCGGGGAGCTGTTTTTT. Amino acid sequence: CASRDEGNTGELFF.

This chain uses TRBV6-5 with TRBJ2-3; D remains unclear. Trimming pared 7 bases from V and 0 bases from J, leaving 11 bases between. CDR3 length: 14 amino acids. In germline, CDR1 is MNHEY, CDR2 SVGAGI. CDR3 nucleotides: TGTGCCAGCACCAGAGGAACTAGCACAGATACGCAGTATTTT. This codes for CASTRGTSTDTQYF.

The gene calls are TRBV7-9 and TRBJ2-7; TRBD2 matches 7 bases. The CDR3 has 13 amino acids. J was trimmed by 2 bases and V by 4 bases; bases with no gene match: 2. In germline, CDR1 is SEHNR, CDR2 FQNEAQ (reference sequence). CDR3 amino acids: CASSSGLAYEQYF. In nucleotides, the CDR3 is TGTGCCAGCAGCTCCGGACTAGCCTACGAGCAGTACTTC. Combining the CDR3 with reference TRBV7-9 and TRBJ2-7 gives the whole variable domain DTGVSQNPRHKITKRGQNVTFRCDPISEHNRLYWYRQTLGQGPEFLTYFQNEAQLEKSRLLSDRFSAERPKGSFSTLEIQRTEQGDSAMYLCASSSGLAYEQYFGPGTRLTVT.

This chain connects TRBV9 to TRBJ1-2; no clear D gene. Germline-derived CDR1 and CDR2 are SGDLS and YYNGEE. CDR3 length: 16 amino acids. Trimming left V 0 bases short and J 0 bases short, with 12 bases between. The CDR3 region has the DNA TGTGCCAGCAGCGTAGCGAGGGCCCACTCTAACTATGGCTACACCTTC. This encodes CASSVARAHSNYGYTF.

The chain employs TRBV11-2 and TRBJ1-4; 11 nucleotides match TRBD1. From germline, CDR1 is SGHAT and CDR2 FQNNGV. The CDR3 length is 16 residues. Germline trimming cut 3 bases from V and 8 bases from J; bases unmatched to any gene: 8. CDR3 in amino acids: CASSFNRGQGEEKLFF. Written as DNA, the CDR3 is TGTGCCAGCAGCTTTAACAGGGGACAGGGGGAAGAAAAACTGTTTTTT.

CDR3 DNA sequence: TGTGCCAGCAGCTTAGAATCTGCAGGGAACACTGAAGCTTTCTTT. Protein product: CASSLESAGNTEAFF. The chain links TRBV7-6 to TRBJ1-1; no clear D gene. CDR3 length equals 15 residues. Germline CDR1 reads SGHVS; CDR2 reads FNYEAQ. Trimming left V 1 base short and J 1 base short, with 10 bases between.